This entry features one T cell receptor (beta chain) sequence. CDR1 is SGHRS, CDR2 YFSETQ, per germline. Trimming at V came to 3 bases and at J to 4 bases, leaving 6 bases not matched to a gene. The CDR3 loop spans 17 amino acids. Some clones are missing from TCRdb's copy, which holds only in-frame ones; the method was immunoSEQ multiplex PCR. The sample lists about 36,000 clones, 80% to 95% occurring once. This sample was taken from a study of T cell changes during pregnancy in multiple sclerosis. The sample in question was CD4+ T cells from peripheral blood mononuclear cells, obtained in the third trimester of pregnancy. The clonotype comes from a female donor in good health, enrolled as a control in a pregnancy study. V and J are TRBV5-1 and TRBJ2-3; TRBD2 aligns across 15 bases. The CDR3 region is CASSWAGTSGGPDTQYF. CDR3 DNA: TGCGCCAGCAGCTGGGCCGGGACTAGCGGGGGGCCAGATACGCAGTATTTT.